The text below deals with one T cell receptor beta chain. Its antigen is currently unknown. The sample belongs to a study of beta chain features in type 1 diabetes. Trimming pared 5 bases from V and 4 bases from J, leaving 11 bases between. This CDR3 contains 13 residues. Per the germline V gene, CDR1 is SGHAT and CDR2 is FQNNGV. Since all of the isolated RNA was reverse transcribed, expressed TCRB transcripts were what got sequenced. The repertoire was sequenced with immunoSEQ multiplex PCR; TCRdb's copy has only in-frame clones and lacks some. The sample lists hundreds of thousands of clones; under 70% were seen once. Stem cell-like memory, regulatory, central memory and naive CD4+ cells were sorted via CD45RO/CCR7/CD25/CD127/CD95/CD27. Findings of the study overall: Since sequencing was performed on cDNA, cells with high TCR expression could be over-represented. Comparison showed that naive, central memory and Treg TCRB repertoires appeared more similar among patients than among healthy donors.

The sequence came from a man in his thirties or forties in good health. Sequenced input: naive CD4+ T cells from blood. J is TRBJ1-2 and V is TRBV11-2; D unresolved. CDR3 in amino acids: CASSPTNGYGYTF. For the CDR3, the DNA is TGTGCCAGCAGCCCGACGAATGGCTATGGCTACACCTTC.